The 15 T cell receptor beta chains given below trace back to one sample, sequenced in a study of blood T cell repertoires in COVID-19 (dated by TCRdb to about 2020). Library construction relied on the immunoSEQ multiplex PCR assay. As stored in TCRdb, this immuneACCESS dataset retains in-frame rearrangements with V and J assigned. A fraction of the clones does not appear; measured against another copy, unresolved V genes explain less than half of the discrepancy, and the remainder lacks a known reason. Recorded for this sample are approximately 110,000 clones; about 85% of them occurred a single time. Together, the top ten hold approximately 3% of the sample. The sample comprised peripheral blood. Source of these receptors: a woman of 80 years or more with COVID-19, enrolled during active disease.

V gene TRBV6-5 combines with J gene TRBJ2-1, with 8 bases that match TRBD1. Per the germline V gene, CDR1 is MNHEY and CDR2 is SVGAGI. There are 16 residues in the CDR3. The ends lost 4 bases at V and 7 bases at J; junction bases unmatched: 12. CDR3 amino acids: CASSSSLIQGANEQFF. The CDR3 DNA reads as TGTGCCAGCAGTTCGTCATTAATCCAGGGGGCGAATGAGCAGTTCTTC.

Here the CDR3 reads CASSESPMGAGRLNEQFF. The CDR3 region has the DNA TGTGCCAGCAGTGAATCACCCATGGGAGCGGGGCGTTTGAATGAGCAGTTCTTC. The genes are TRBV6-1 and TRBJ2-1, with 7 bases that match TRBD2. CDR3 size: 18 residues. CDR1 is MNHNS and CDR2 is SASEGT in the germline V gene. V shed 2 bases, J shed 7 bases, and the junction held 17 bases outside the gene matches.

The chain uses TRBV7-8 and TRBJ2-5; TRBD2 agrees at 12 bases. This CDR3 contains 15 residues. The germline V gene encodes CDR1 SGHVS and CDR2 FQNEAQ. The trim removed 3 bases at V and 7 bases at J, leaving 6 bases unmatched. CDR3 region: CASSLASGRESTQYF. The CDR3 bases are TGTGCCAGCAGCTTGGCTAGCGGGAGGGAGTCGACCCAGTACTTC.

This clone was recorded once. The chain combines TRBV19 with TRBJ1-6; 8 bases match TRBD1. CDR3 length: 13 amino acids. Germline V gene data show CDR1 as LNHDA and CDR2 as SQIVND (reference sequence). J gave up 10 bases and V 6 bases, and 5 bases lay outside the gene matches. Here the CDR3 reads CASRDRGGSPLHF. In DNA form, the CDR3 reads TGTGCCAGTAGAGACAGGGGAGGATCACCCCTCCACTTT.

V gene TRBV7-9 combines with J gene TRBJ2-7, with D possibly TRBD2 on 7 matching bases. Trimming cost V 5 bases and J 3 bases, with 23 bases left between them. Germline lookup yields CDR1 SEHNR and CDR2 FQNEAQ (reference sequence). The CDR3 loop spans 17 amino acids. The CDR3 DNA is TGTGCCAGCAGCCCCCTGGGGGGGCCCGACCTGGGCTACGAGCAGTACTTC. As protein: CASSPLGGPDLGYEQYF.

The chain combines TRBV5-1 with TRBJ2-3; the match to TRBD1 covers 8 bases. V dropped 2 bases and J dropped 3; count of bases not matched to a gene: 2. The CDR3 has 14 residues. The germline V gene has CDR1 SGHRS and CDR2 YFSETQ. DNA of the CDR3: TGCGCCAGCAGCTTTGGGACAGGAACAGATACGCAGTATTTT. This translates into CASSFGTGTDTQYF.

Only one count was recorded for this clone. This chain uses TRBV6-5 with TRBJ1-3; D is unclear. V gave up 0 bases and J gave up 0 bases, with 6 bases separating them. The CDR3 totals 15 residues. The V gene's germline CDR1 is MNHEY and CDR2 SVGAGI. The CDR3 bases are TGTGCCAGCAGTTACTCGAGTCTCTCTGGAAACACCATATATTTT. This translates into CASSYSSLSGNTIYF.

The J gene is TRBJ1-2, the V gene TRBV28; D perhaps matches TRBD1 (6 bases). Germline V CDR1 and CDR2: MDHEN, SYDVKM. Between the trimmed V and J ends, which lost 6 bases and 8 bases, there was a span of 13 bases. This CDR3 has 12 residues. Here the CDR3 DNA reads TGTGCCAGCAGATCAGGGGAAGGGGGCTACACCTTC. Protein sequence: CASRSGEGGYTF.

The chain is built from TRBV28 and TRBJ2-3, with TRBD2 matching over 9 bases. The CDR3 sequence is 15 residues long. In germline, CDR1 is MDHEN, CDR2 SYDVKM. V was pared by 6 bases and J by 2 bases, with 6 bases of the junction left unmatched. CDR3 DNA sequence: TGTGCCAGCAGGGGGACTAGCCCAAACACAGATACGCAGTATTTT. Encoded protein: CASRGTSPNTDTQYF.

The rearrangement uses TRBV9 and TRBJ2-2; 7 positions match TRBD2. Germline CDR1 SGDLS, CDR2 YYNGEE. The CDR3 sequence is 16 residues long. The junction had 12 bases not matched to a gene; V was cut back by 4 bases and J by 6 bases. The CDR3 DNA sequence: TGTGCCAGCAGCCTAGGACGGACTAGTCGGTCCGGGGAGCTGTTTTTT. Encoded protein: CASSLGRTSRSGELFF.

CDR3 loop: CASSPPHRVAGYTF. CDR3 DNA: TGTGCCAGCAGTCCGCCCCACAGGGTGGCTGGCTACACCTTC. The rearrangement links TRBV28 to TRBJ1-2; perhaps TRBD1 as D (6 bases). Trimming pared 5 bases from V and 7 bases from J, leaving 17 bases between. The CDR3 spans 14 residues. The germline gives CDR1 MDHEN, CDR2 SYDVKM.

This rearrangement joins TRBV19 to TRBJ2-1; 11 bases agree with TRBD1. CDR1 is LNHDA, CDR2 SQIVND, per germline (reference sequence). Trimming took 3 bases from V and 6 from J; bases not matched to a gene: 10. The CDR3 is 17 amino acids. The CDR3 is CASSMEDRGRDGNEQFF. The CDR3 DNA reads TGTGCCAGTAGTATGGAGGACAGGGGGCGAGATGGCAATGAGCAGTTCTTC. Complete variable domain (other parts from reference TRBV19 and TRBJ2-1): DGGITQSPKYLFRKEGQNVTLSCEQNLNHDAMYWYRQDPGQGLRLIYYSQIVNDFQKGDIAEGYSVSREKKESFPLTVTSAQKNPTAFYLCASSMEDRGRDGNEQFFGPGTRLTVL.

The chain recombines TRBV2 with TRBJ1-1; TRBD1 matches at 7 bases. V trimming: 5 bases; J trimming: 1 base; junction bases outside the gene matches: 4. CDR1 is SNHLY, CDR2 FYNNEI, per germline. This CDR3 has 14 residues. CDR3 amino acids: CASSSEGANTEAFF. The CDR3 bases are TGTGCCAGCAGTTCGGAGGGGGCGAACACTGAAGCTTTCTTT.

This clone was found once. The V call is TRBV11-1, the J call TRBJ2-1; possible D gene TRBD2, 5 bases. V lost 6 bases and J 7 bases, leaving 19 bases between the germline ends. The CDR3 contains 15 residues. Germline V gene sequence: CDR1 SGHAT, CDR2 FQDESV (reference sequence). The CDR3, as DNA: TGTGCCAGCAGTATTCTCTTGGCGGGCGAGAATGAGCAGTTCTTC. The encoded protein is CASSILLAGENEQFF.

A word on this clone: The junction departs from germline at one end; a sequencing error may be responsible. The V call is TRBV14, the J call TRBJ2-3; a weak D match, TRBD2 (6 bases). The CDR3 spans 16 residues. CDR1 and CDR2 (germline): SGHDN, FVKESK. The CDR3 DNA reads TGTGCCAGCAGCGAAGATGCGGGACGTCGCACAGATACGCAGTATTTT. Protein sequence: CASSEDAGRRTDTQYF. Looking up the rest from reference TRBV14 and TRBJ2-3 gives the full variable domain: EAGVTQFPSHSVIEKGQTVTLRCDPISGHDNLYWYRRVMGKEIKFLLHFVKESKQDESGMPNNRFLAERTGGTYSTLKVQPAELEDSGVYFCASSEDAGRRTDTQYFGPGTRLTVL.